This T cell receptor (beta chain) emerged from a study of beta chain features in type 1 diabetes. With 2 bases clipped from V and 6 bases from J, the junction kept 7 bases outside the gene matches. The CDR3 is 15 amino acids. CDR1 SGDLS and CDR2 YYNGEE come from the germline V gene. The investigators reverse transcribed all of the isolated RNA, so they sequenced expressed TCRB transcripts. Assay used: immunoSEQ multiplex PCR; TCRdb lists only in-frame clones, some missing. Found here are around 500,000 clones, around 10% of them singletons; the top ten hold over 0.035%. Purity exceeding 98% was reached by all sorted populations. This clone was seen only a few times.

Sequencing was performed on naive CD4+ T cells from blood. The TCR was taken from a young woman in good health. This chain joins TRBV9 and TRBJ2-1; 8 bases align to TRBD2. This CDR3 is CASSVRGEFGNEQFF. The CDR3 DNA reads TGTGCCAGCAGCGTGCGGGGGGAGTTCGGCAATGAGCAGTTCTTC.